The 22 T cell receptor beta chains below were found in one sample sequenced in a study of shared T cell receptors in the human thymus. Measured with immunoSEQ multiplex PCR; TCRdb has only the in-frame clones, and not every one. The sample lists approximately 490,000 clones; roughly 74% were seen once. The same specimen was also included in a second study, on human thymus T cells.

Sequences were obtained from thymocytes. The receptor set was obtained from a boy less than two years old with a congenital heart defect.

The V call is TRBV19, the J call TRBJ2-1; 10 nucleotides match TRBD1. This CDR3 region has 16 residues. The V segment lost 1 base and the J segment 4 bases; nucleotides outside the gene matches: 4. The germline V gene encodes CDR1 LNHDA and CDR2 SQIVND (reference sequence). This CDR3 reads CASSIVPGQGYNEQFF. The CDR3 DNA reads as TGTGCCAGTAGTATAGTCCCGGGACAGGGGTACAATGAGCAGTTCTTC.

The chain links TRBV30 to TRBJ1-2; a possible D gene is TRBD1 (5 bases). Germline loops: CDR1 GTSNPN, CDR2 SVGIG (reference sequence). The CDR3 length is 14 residues. V shed 3 bases and J shed 2 bases, with 13 bases lying between them. The CDR3 DNA follows: TGTGCCTGGAGCGGCCAGGGCCGGAACTATGGCTACACCTTC. Translating gives CAWSGQGRNYGYTF.

The rearrangement links TRBV30 to TRBJ2-7; D call uncertain. CDR1 and CDR2 from the germline V gene are GTSNPN and SVGIG (reference sequence). Between the trimmed V and J ends, which lost 0 bases and 0 bases, there was a span of 12 bases. This CDR3 has 15 amino acids. The CDR3 region has the DNA TGTGCCTGGAGTGTACGGTTCCCAAGCTCCTACGAGCAGTACTTC. Protein: CAWSVRFPSSYEQYF.

This clone is a singleton in its sample. The J gene is TRBJ2-3, the V gene TRBV28; possibly TRBD1 for D (6 bases). CDR1 and CDR2 from the germline V gene are MDHEN and SYDVKM. CDR3 length equals 16 residues. V lost 6 bases and J lost 0, with 16 bases in between. In DNA, the CDR3 is TGTGCCAGCAGCCCCCGACAGGACGAAAGCACAGATACGCAGTATTTT. It yields the protein CASSPRQDESTDTQYF.

This clone is a singleton in its sample. The genes are TRBV6-5 and TRBJ2-7, with 7 bases identical to TRBD2. Per the germline V gene, CDR1 is MNHEY and CDR2 is SVGAGI. This CDR3 contains 14 residues. Unmatched junction bases numbered 8, after V lost 5 bases and J lost 4 bases. The CDR3 loop is CASSGDYPPYEQYF. The CDR3 nucleotides are TGTGCCAGCAGTGGGGACTATCCGCCTTACGAGCAGTACTTC.

The chain uses TRBV7-2 and TRBJ2-3; D remains ambiguous. Trimming cost V 5 bases and J 5 bases, with 11 bases left between them. The CDR3 contains 13 residues. Looked up from germline, CDR1 is SGHTA and CDR2 is FQGNSA. The chain's CDR3 is CASSPQGGDTQYF. CDR3 nucleotides: TGTGCCAGCAGCCCCCAAGGCGGAGATACGCAGTATTTT.

This rearrangement joins TRBV11-3 to TRBJ2-2; D uncertain. Germline V CDR1 and CDR2: SGHNT, YENEEA. The CDR3 covers 14 residues. The ends were cut back, 3 bases at V and 0 bases at J, with 5 bases in the middle. The CDR3 DNA follows: TGTGCCAGCAGCTTCCAGGCGAACACCGGGGAGCTGTTTTTT. Translation: CASSFQANTGELFF.

The chain combines TRBV7-9 with TRBJ1-5; a possible D gene is TRBD1 (6 bases). Trimming stripped 1 base from V and 12 bases from J, with 7 bases between. Germline lookup yields CDR1 SEHNR and CDR2 FQNEAQ (reference sequence). The CDR3 contains 11 residues. CDR3 sequence (DNA): TGTGCCAGCAGCTTAGGACAGGACCAGCATTTT. Protein: CASSLGQDQHF.

This rearrangement joins TRBV30 to TRBJ2-7; the D is unclear. CDR1 and CDR2 from the germline V gene are GTSNPN and SVGIG (reference sequence). This CDR3 region has 15 residues. V was clipped by 0 bases and J by 2 bases, with 14 bases between them. CDR3 sequence: CAWSVPHPETYEQYF. The CDR3 coding sequence is TGTGCCTGGAGTGTACCCCATCCGGAGACCTACGAGCAGTACTTC.

This clone was seen once. V is TRBV6-1 and J is TRBJ2-5; maybe TRBD2 (6 bases). The CDR3 sequence is 13 residues long. Looked up from germline, CDR1 is MNHNS and CDR2 is SASEGT. V was cut by 6 bases and J by 4 bases, with 12 bases left in between. The CDR3 is CASRRDSRETQYF. The DNA of the CDR3 is TGTGCCAGCAGGCGGGACTCGAGAGAGACCCAGTACTTC.

The chain combines TRBV27 with TRBJ1-5; D perhaps matches TRBD1 (5 bases). The germline gives CDR1 MNHEY, CDR2 SMNVEV (reference sequence). The CDR3 loop spans 16 amino acids. Trimming removed 0 bases at V and 0 bases at J, with 9 bases between. The CDR3 spells CASSLSAGHSNQPQHF. The CDR3 region has the DNA TGTGCCAGCAGTTTATCGGCAGGGCATAGCAATCAGCCCCAGCATTTT.

The genes are TRBV27 and TRBJ2-3; perhaps TRBD1 as D (6 bases). Germline loops: CDR1 MNHEY, CDR2 SMNVEV (reference sequence). The CDR3 extends over 13 amino acids. V lost 10 bases and J 2 bases, leaving 13 bases between the germline ends. The CDR3 region has the DNA TGTGCCACCTCGGGACAATACACAGATACGCAGTATTTT. The encoded protein is CATSGQYTDTQYF.

V gene TRBV28 combines with J gene TRBJ2-3; no clear D. The V gene's germline CDR1 is MDHEN and CDR2 SYDVKM. The CDR3 has 12 residues. V gave up 5 bases and J gave up 4 bases, with 7 bases separating them. This chain's CDR3 is CASSPLSDTQYF. The CDR3 DNA reads TGTGCCAGCAGTCCGCTATCAGATACGCAGTATTTT.

The V call is TRBV5-1, the J call TRBJ2-7, with 10 bases aligning to TRBD2. After removal of 4 bases from V and 2 bases from J, the junction contained 15 bases not matched to a gene. CDR1 and CDR2 (germline): SGHRS, YFSETQ. This CDR3 has 18 residues. CDR3 nucleotide sequence: TGCGCCAGCAGCCATAGCGGGAGGAACCAAAACTCCACCTACGAGCAGTACTTC. It yields the protein CASSHSGRNQNSTYEQYF.

The V call is TRBV10-1, the J call TRBJ2-7; tentatively, D is TRBD2 (5 bases). Trimming pared 5 bases from V and 3 bases from J, leaving 14 bases between. The CDR3 sequence is 14 residues long. The germline V gene has CDR1 WNHNN and CDR2 SYGVQD (reference sequence). CDR3 nucleotide sequence: TGCGCCAGCAGTTCAAAAGGGAGAGACTACGAGCAGTACTTC. Translated: CASSSKGRDYEQYF.

The chain employs TRBV29-1 and TRBJ1-1; D is uncertain. Germline lookup yields CDR1 SQVTM and CDR2 ANQGSEA. V was trimmed by 6 bases and J by 8 bases, leaving 13 bases between them. There are 11 residues in the CDR3. CDR3 sequence reads: CSVSLWAEAFF. The DNA of the CDR3 is TGCAGCGTCTCGCTCTGGGCAGAAGCTTTCTTT.

This sequence joins TRBV4-3 and TRBJ2-3; tentative D call: TRBD2 (7 bases). V dropped 0 bases and J dropped 0 bases, with 10 bases sitting between them. This CDR3 contains 16 residues. Germline CDR1 and CDR2: LGHNA and YSLEER. This CDR3 is CASSQDGGASTDTQYF. The CDR3 bases are TGCGCCAGCAGCCAAGATGGGGGGGCTAGCACAGATACGCAGTATTTT.

The chain couples TRBV14 to TRBJ1-4, with D perhaps TRBD1 (6 bases). V lost 4 bases to trimming and J lost 8 bases, with 23 bases between them. The CDR3 is 17 residues long. CDR1 is SGHDN and CDR2 is FVKESK in the germline V gene. The CDR3 protein is CASSPRALTGSGEKLFF. CDR3 bases: TGTGCCAGCAGCCCAAGGGCCCTTACAGGGTCCGGCGAAAAACTGTTTTTT.

The rearrangement uses TRBV6-1 and TRBJ2-1; 9 nucleotides align to TRBD2. The CDR3 has 14 residues. The junction had 5 bases not matched to a gene; V was cut back by 3 bases and J by 8 bases. Germline loops: CDR1 MNHNS, CDR2 SASEGT. CDR3 residues: CASSDLAGYYEQFF. The CDR3 region has the DNA TGTGCCAGCAGTGACCTAGCGGGATACTATGAGCAGTTCTTC.

The J gene is TRBJ2-7, the V gene TRBV18; TRBD2 aligns across 12 bases. Germline CDR1 reads KGHSH; CDR2 reads LQKENI. V gave up 5 bases and J gave up 5 bases; unmatched junction bases: 10. This CDR3 spans 16 amino acids. CDR3 DNA sequence: TGTGCCAGCTCAACAGACTGGAGACTAGCGGGAGACGAGCAGTACTTC. Translated, it gives CASSTDWRLAGDEQYF.

This chain's CDR3 is CASSELAGRYEQYF. In DNA, the CDR3 is TGTGCCAGTAGTGAACTAGCGGGACGCTACGAGCAGTACTTC. The rearrangement uses TRBV19 and TRBJ2-7; TRBD2 matches at 10 bases. There are 14 residues in the CDR3. V dropped 5 bases and J dropped 3; count of bases not matched to a gene: 4. In germline, CDR1 is LNHDA, CDR2 SQIVND (reference sequence). Full variable domain (remainder filled in from reference TRBV19 and TRBJ2-7): DGGITQSPKYLFRKEGQNVTLSCEQNLNHDAMYWYRQDPGQGLRLIYYSQIVNDFQKGDIAEGYSVSREKKESFPLTVTSAQKNPTAFYLCASSELAGRYEQYFGPGTRLTVT.

The gene calls are TRBV7-2 and TRBJ2-1, with 9 bases identical to TRBD1. The germline V gene has CDR1 SGHTA and CDR2 FQGNSA. The CDR3 is made up of 14 amino acids. V dropped 5 bases and J dropped 5; count of bases not matched to a gene: 4. CDR3 nucleotides: TGTGCCAGCAGCCCGGACAGGGGACACAATGAGCAGTTCTTC. It translates to CASSPDRGHNEQFF.